This T cell receptor (beta chain) was recorded in a study of blood T cell repertoires in COVID-19. V dropped 3 bases and J dropped 0 bases, with 12 bases sitting between them. There are 15 residues in the CDR3. Germline CDR1 reads SGHVS; CDR2 reads FNYEAQ. Sequencing used immunoSEQ multiplex PCR; TCRdb keeps in-frame clones, though not all of them. There are approximately 180,000 clones in the sample; 80% to 90% occur only once, and roughly 3.5% lies in the top ten. The TCR originated in a man aged 55 to 70 with acute or convalescent COVID-19. Sequencing used peripheral blood. V usage is TRBV7-6 and J usage is TRBJ2-7; maybe TRBD1 (6 bases). The CDR3 sequence is CASSFGRGSSYEQYF. Here the CDR3 DNA reads TGTGCCAGCAGCTTTGGCAGGGGTAGCTCCTACGAGCAGTACTTC.